This T cell receptor beta chain was found in a study of PD-1 blockade in classical Hodgkin lymphoma. This table comes from immunoSEQ multiplex PCR, and its TCRdb copy is limited to in-frame clones, with some not included. The data hold 26,000 or so clones, with around 69% observed a single time. Germline V gene lookup returns CDR1 SGHDT and CDR2 YYEEEE. J was trimmed by 3 bases and V by 3 bases; bases with no gene match: 9. The CDR3 length is 16 residues. All the patients suffered relapse after autologous stem cell transplantation, and brentuximab vedotin exposure differed. This clone has a single count.

This TCR derives from a human donor with classical Hodgkin lymphoma. This material consisted of peripheral blood mononuclear cells (PBMCs), taken before the second cycle of nivolumab. This rearrangement joins TRBV5-6 to TRBJ1-5; 7 nucleotides line up with TRBD1. The CDR3 loop reads CASSSGGTVPNQPQHF. In DNA, the CDR3 is TGTGCCAGCAGCTCGGGGGGGACAGTCCCCAATCAGCCCCAGCATTTT.